These 5 T cell receptor beta chains originate from one sample sequenced in a study of OX40 agonist ivuxolimab in advanced cancers. The method was immunoSEQ multiplex PCR; TCRdb's version includes in-frame clones alone and lacks a portion of them. The sample includes tens of thousands of clones, around nine tenths of them seen just once. This specimen consisted of CD4+ or CD8+ T cells sorted from blood, obtained in a trial of the OX40 agonist ivuxolimab. The source of these receptors is an adult with an advanced solid tumor such as melanoma, head and neck, liver or kidney cancer.

This clone appeared a single time. The rearrangement joins TRBV7-2 to TRBJ1-1; 7 bases map to TRBD1. Germline CDR1 SGHTA, CDR2 FQGNSA. The ends lost 2 bases at V and 0 bases at J; junction bases unmatched: 0. This CDR3 comprises 14 residues. In DNA, the CDR3 is TGTGCCAGCAGCTTAACAGGGGTGAACACTGAAGCTTTCTTT. Residues: CASSLTGVNTEAFF. Full variable domain (missing parts from reference TRBV7-2 and TRBJ1-1): GAGVSQSPSNKVTEKGKDVELRCDPISGHTALYWYRQSLGQGLEFLIYFQGNSAPDKSGLPSDRFSAERTGGSVSTLTIQRTQQEDSAVYLCASSLTGVNTEAFFGQGTRLTVV.

V usage is TRBV2 and J usage is TRBJ1-6, with D unclear. The CDR3 runs 13 residues. V lost 9 bases to trimming and J lost 5 bases, with 11 bases between them. Germline-derived CDR1 and CDR2 are SNHLY and FYNNEI. The CDR3 sequence is CASHRENNSPLHF. DNA of the CDR3: TGTGCCAGTCACCGGGAGAATAATTCACCCCTCCACTTT.

The genes are TRBV7-2 and TRBJ1-4; no firm D call. From germline, CDR1 is SGHTA and CDR2 FQGNSA. This CDR3 comprises 15 residues. V was cut by 3 bases and J by 8 bases, with 16 bases left in between. CDR3 residues: CASSLDGSGGEKLFF. The CDR3 DNA reads as TGTGCCAGCAGCTTGGATGGGTCCGGCGGCGAAAAACTGTTTTTT.

This clone is a singleton in its sample. The chain is built from TRBV30 and TRBJ2-5; maybe TRBD1 (6 bases). In germline, CDR1 is GTSNPN, CDR2 SVGIG (reference sequence). This CDR3 is built from 14 residues. V was cut by 0 bases and J by 2 bases, with 10 bases left in between. The CDR3 DNA reads as TGTGCCTGGAGTGTAAGGGGGACACAAGAGACCCAGTACTTC. As protein: CAWSVRGTQETQYF. The variable domain in full, completed from reference TRBV30 and TRBJ2-5, reads SQTIHQWPATLVQPVGSPLSLECTVEGTSNPNLYWYRQAAGRGLQLLFYSVGIGQISSEVPQNLSASRPQDRQFILSSKKLLLSDSGFYLCAWSVRGTQETQYFGPGTRLLVL.

J is TRBJ2-2 and V is TRBV30; 14 bases line up with TRBD2. With 7 bases clipped from V and 8 bases from J, the junction kept 6 bases outside the gene matches. From germline, CDR1 is GTSNPN and CDR2 SVGIG (reference sequence). The CDR3 extends over 14 amino acids. This CDR3 reads CASPGLAGAGELFF. The CDR3 DNA sequence: TGTGCCTCTCCGGGACTAGCGGGGGCGGGGGAGCTGTTTTTT.